Included here is one T cell receptor beta chain sequence, with context. The antigen remains unidentified. The time point denotes: week 35, safety follow-up. Topical imiquimod accompanied each vaccine dose, which consisted of 300 ug of mutant IDH1 20-mer peptide. V was pared by 0 bases and J by 3 bases, with 9 bases of the junction left unmatched. CDR1 is LGHNA and CDR2 is YSLEER in the germline V gene. This CDR3 is built from 17 residues. The data derive from a study of a mutant IDH1 vaccine in newly diagnosed glioma. Study summary: Onset of vaccination occurred 4-6 weeks following radiotherapy alone, or with temozolomide cycles. Of treated patients, around 62% were men and roughly 38% women, averaging around 44 years. Before enrollment, the patients had been treated with radiotherapy alone, temozolomide alone, or both together. Most of them had received both. Points from the study as a whole: Pseudoprogression showed no apparent link to changes in top peripheral T cell clonotypes.

Assay: immunoSEQ multiplex PCR; the TCRdb copy retains only in-frame clones and omits some. The data hold tens of thousands of clones, with about 70% observed a single time. The chain combines TRBV4-3 with TRBJ2-3, with 7 positions matching TRBD2. The receptor was derived from a man aged 50-59 years with glioma. This specimen consisted of PBMCs, obtained from a glioma patient whose treatment included an IDH1 peptide vaccine. The CDR3 DNA follows: TGCGCCAGCAGCCAAGAAGCGGGGAGATTTCGGACAGATACGCAGTATTTT. Its protein is CASSQEAGRFRTDTQYF.